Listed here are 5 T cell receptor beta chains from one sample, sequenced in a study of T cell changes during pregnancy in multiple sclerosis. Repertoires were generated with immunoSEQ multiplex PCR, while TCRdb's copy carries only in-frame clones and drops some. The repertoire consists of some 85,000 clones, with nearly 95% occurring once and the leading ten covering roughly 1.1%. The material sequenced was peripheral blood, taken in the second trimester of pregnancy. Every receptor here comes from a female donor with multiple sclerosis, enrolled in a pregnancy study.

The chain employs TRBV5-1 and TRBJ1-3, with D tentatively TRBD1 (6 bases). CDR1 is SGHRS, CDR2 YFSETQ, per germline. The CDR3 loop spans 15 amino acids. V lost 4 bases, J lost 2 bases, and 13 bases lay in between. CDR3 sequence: CASSTDGQTGNTIYF. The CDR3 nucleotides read TGCGCCAGCAGCACAGACGGACAGACTGGAAACACCATATATTTT.

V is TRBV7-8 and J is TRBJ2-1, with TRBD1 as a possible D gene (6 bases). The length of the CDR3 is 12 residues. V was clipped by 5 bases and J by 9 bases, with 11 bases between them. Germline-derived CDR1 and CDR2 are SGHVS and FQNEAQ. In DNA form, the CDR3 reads TGTGCCAGCAGCGATTACAGGGTTGAGCAGTTCTTC. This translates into CASSDYRVEQFF.

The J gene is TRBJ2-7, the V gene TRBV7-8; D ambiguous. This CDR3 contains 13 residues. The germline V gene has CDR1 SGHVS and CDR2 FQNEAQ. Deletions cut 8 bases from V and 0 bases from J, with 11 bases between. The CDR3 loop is CASGPLSSYEQYF. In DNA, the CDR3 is TGTGCCAGCGGGCCGCTCTCCTCCTACGAGCAGTACTTC.

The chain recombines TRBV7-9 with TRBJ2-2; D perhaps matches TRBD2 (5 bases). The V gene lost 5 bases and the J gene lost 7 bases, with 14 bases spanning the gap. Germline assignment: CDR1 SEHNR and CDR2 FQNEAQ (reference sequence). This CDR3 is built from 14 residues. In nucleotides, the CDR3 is TGTGCCAGCAGCGTTTTCTCGAGGGACGGGGAGCTGTTTTTT. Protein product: CASSVFSRDGELFF.

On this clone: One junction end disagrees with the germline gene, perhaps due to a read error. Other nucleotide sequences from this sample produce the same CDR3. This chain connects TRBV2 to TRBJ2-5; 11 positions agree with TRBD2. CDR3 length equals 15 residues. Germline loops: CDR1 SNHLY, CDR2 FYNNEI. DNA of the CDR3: TGTGCCAGTAGTGGGACTAGCGGAGGCGGGGAGACCCAGTACTTC. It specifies CASSGTSGGGETQYF.